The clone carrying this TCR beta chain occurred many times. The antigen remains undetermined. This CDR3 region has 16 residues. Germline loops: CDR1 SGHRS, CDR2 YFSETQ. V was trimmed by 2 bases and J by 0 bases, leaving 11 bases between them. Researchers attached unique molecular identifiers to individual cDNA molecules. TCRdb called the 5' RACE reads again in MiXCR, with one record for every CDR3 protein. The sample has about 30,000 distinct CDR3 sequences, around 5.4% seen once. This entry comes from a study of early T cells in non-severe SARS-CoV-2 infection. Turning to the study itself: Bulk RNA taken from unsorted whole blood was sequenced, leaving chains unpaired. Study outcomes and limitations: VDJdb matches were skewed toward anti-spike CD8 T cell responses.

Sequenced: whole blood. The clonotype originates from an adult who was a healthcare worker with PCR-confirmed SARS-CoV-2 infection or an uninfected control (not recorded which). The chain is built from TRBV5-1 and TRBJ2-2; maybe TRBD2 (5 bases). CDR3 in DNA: TGCGCCAGCAGCTTATCGTGGCGGGCGAACACCGGGGAGCTGTTTTTT. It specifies CASSLSWRANTGELFF.